This record looks at one T cell receptor beta chain sequence and its context. Its recognized antigen is unknown. No much larger clone is present one base from it, and per-base qualities are unavailable. Receptor amplification or capture employed the immunoSEQ multiplex PCR assay. The multiplex PCR relied on a mix of 60 forward primers for TCR Vbeta segments and 13 reverse primers for TCR Jbeta segments. Amplification of the CDR3 region of rearranged TCR beta genes was performed with a multiplex PCR assay on genomic DNA. On the Illumina HiSeq System, the amplified TCR beta libraries were sequenced as 87-base-pair reads. As for the authors' bioinformatics: A later analysis tallied 70 million to 100 million unique TCR beta chains across the approximately 670 repertoires, and some 10 million of those chains were shared by two or more donors. A nearest-neighbor algorithm error-corrected the raw reads and collapsed the reads into unique sequences, merging closely related sequences to remove PCR and sequencing errors. CDR3 sequences were aligned to IMGT reference sequences to assign V, D and J gene segments. For a sequence to be retained, a match of at least six nucleotides was required to both a V gene segment and a J gene segment. A rearrangement counted as productive if the CDR3 had no stop codons and remained in frame with V and J, and every other rearrangement counted as non-productive. CDR3 was defined according to IMGT convention as the region running from the second conserved V-encoded cysteine to the conserved J-encoded phenylalanine. The earlier analysis of fewer than 750 of the donors excluded sequences that lacked an unambiguous match to a single V gene segment. An earlier analysis of about 590 of the donors classified V segments as functional when productive rearrangements were above 56.7% and as segregating when the standard deviation between donors was above 5%. A statistical classification framework was built to diagnose cytomegalovirus status from the catalog of TCR beta chain sequences. In a later analysis, TCR nucleotide sequences were compared against IMGT/GENE-DB human TR gene sequences so that V and J genes could be assigned. In a later analysis, CDR3 sequences and most-parsimonious VDJ recombination scenarios were assigned using the TCRdist pipeline. In a later analysis, every TCR beta chain was defined by the combination of its CDR3 amino acid sequence and its V-gene family, and reads without a unique V-gene family were dropped. As a way to deal with suspected cross-contamination and a sequencing artifact, a later analysis dropped approximately 590 nucleotide sequences that were highly shared and had low generation probability. In a later analysis, a clonal expansion index for each public chain was calculated from normalized within-repertoire ranks of inferred template counts. Generation probabilities in a later analysis came from a VDJ recombination model fitted to out-of-frame rearrangements, and those results were checked against IGoR. In a later analysis, hypergeometric tests were used to score TCR-TCR, TCR-HLA and TCR-CMV co-occurrence, with a repertoire-size bias correction applied to TCR pairs. To estimate false discovery rates, a later analysis permuted the HLA or CMV assignments 20 times. A later analysis grouped co-occurring TCRs with DBSCAN, adding TCRdist sequence similarity when clustering within HLA-allele-positive subsets. Repertoires with fewer than 30,000 or more than 120,000 public chains were left out of co-occurrence clustering, as were about 5 repertoires with anomalous nucleotide sharing. TCRdb took over this immuneACCESS table, retaining in-frame rearrangements with V and J assigned. Such tables are incomplete; in checked studies, under half of the missing clones stem from an unresolved V gene, and the remainder is unexplained. The DNA was the basis for D and trimming; V, J and clone size are from that table. This sample lists about 89,000 clones; roughly 85% were detected once. The ten largest clones take up about 7% of the sample.

The sample originates from a study of cytomegalovirus exposure and HLA in healthy donors (dated by TCRdb to about 2017). Study-level background: An earlier analysis of 587 of the donors reported approximately 260 Gb of sequence data and 90 million to 120 million unique TCR beta sequences obtained from roughly 180 million T cells. An early release covering about 600 HLA-typed donors comprised 300 to 350 gigabases of sequencing data and approximately 80 million unique TCR sequences. Among the approximately 420 genotyped donors, around 81% belonged to the genetic ancestry cluster associated with self-reported Caucasian donors. The aim of the study was to test whether cataloging public T cell receptors could identify signatures of past pathogen exposure. The T cell repertoires of around 730 subjects were profiled by immunosequencing and related to cytomegalovirus serostatus. Along with the roughly 700-subject first cohort, a separate validation cohort of over a hundred different subjects was used. To predict cytomegalovirus infection status, the study combined high-throughput TCR immunosequencing, statistical association of individual TCRs with disease status, and machine learning. To study patterns of TCR occurrence, a later analysis re-analyzed previously published TCR beta repertoires from 650 to 750 donors and added high-resolution HLA genotyping. In the later analysis, no new phenotypic data were used to find candidate immune exposures; instead, reliance was placed on TCR beta sequences and their occurrence across donors. An earlier analysis of several hundred of the donors applied high-throughput TCR beta sequencing to assess whether each TCR beta V gene segment acted as functional or pseudogenic. Donor age, sex, ethnicity and CMV serostatus were collected together with the repertoire data. Genome-wide SNP genotypes for about 65% of the roughly 700 donors were used in a later genetic analysis, which treated that subset as a discovery cohort. Every discovery cohort repertoire had been produced on one sequencing platform. Class I and class II HLA loci were covered by the typing at four-digit resolution. The number of typed donors differed by locus: about 629-630 for A, B, C, DRB1 and DQB1; 522 for DQA1; 606 for DPA1; and around 490 for DPB1. Because of strong linkage in the cohort, five DR-DQ haplotypes were treated as single units for association and clustering. Among roughly 400 genotyped donors of the cohort, an average of about 240,000 unique TCR beta nucleotide sequences was sequenced per donor, of which about 20% were non-productive.

CDR1 SGDLS and CDR2 YYNGEE are derived from the germline V gene. V is pruned by 0 bases and J by 3 bases, leaving 9 bases of the junction without a gene match. The CDR3 holds 17 amino acids from the cysteine to the phenylalanine. Only the CDR3 region is kept as DNA, spanning 51 bases read in frame from base 1. The cohort consisted of 670 or so healthy bone marrow donors. All cohort members were sampled while nominally healthy, although unrecorded immune exposures were likely present. The donor tested CMV seropositive, placing the donor among the 310 or so seropositive members of the cohort. A peripheral blood sample was provided by each donor, and peripheral blood mononuclear cells were used for TCR beta sequencing. The Qiagen DNeasy Blood Extraction Kit was used to extract genomic DNA from the blood cell samples. Results the study describes overall, beyond this receptor: According to the authors, the approach could potentially be generalized to other disease states and immunological phenotypes. A later analysis associated 15,000 or so TCR beta sequences with specific HLA alleles at a false discovery rate of 0.05. Linkage disequilibrium might explain the correlated functional status among segregating V segments, but an unknown experimental factor could not be excluded. Broadly in line with IMGT annotations, most TCR beta V segments showed up in productive rearrangements about 87% or about 30% of the time in an earlier analysis of 450 to 600 of the donors. Immune exposure information for the cohort was limited to CMV serostatus. In a later analysis, most CMV-associated TCR beta chains were found to appear HLA-restricted, with HLA associations seemingly driven largely by CMV exposure. In a later genetic analysis, fewer N-insertions in productive TCRs were reported among donors in an Asian-associated ancestry cluster than the roughly 700-donor mean. According to a later analysis, parvovirus B19, influenza, CMV and Epstein-Barr virus appeared linked to several top co-occurrence clusters. Over 15 rarely observed V segments, including chromosome 9 orphons, were excluded from the earlier analysis of several hundred of the donors because counts were too low. A further reported finding was that TCR beta sequences accurately predicted the HLA-A and HLA-B alleles for most subjects in the first cohort. The classifier was reported to diagnose cytomegalovirus status with high specificity and sensitivity in both the original cohort and the validation cohort. In a later genetic analysis, a missense DCLRE1C variant was associated with V-gene and J-gene trimming of TCR beta chains, and the association was replicated in an independent cohort. In a later analysis, the rate of TCR association differed among HLA loci, with DRB1 alleles having the most associated TCRs and HLA-C alleles having the fewest. In vitro tests confirmed that a few of the cytomegalovirus-associated TCR beta chains recognize cytomegalovirus antigens. Because HLA typing was missing for some donors at each locus, association tests included only the typed subset. This cohort had only TCR beta chains sequenced, and the lack of alpha or paired-chain data limited which features could be detected. Most TCR sequences were observed very rarely across donors, whereas some public TCRs were present in many individuals. A cluster of highly shared sequence variants was judged likely to be a technical artifact of the sequencing pipeline. Sequencing depth was assumed to be roughly uniform across donors in the presence/absence analyses, though that assumption may not hold. The study listed over 150 TCR beta chains as associated with cytomegalovirus. In a later analysis, HLA-associated TCR beta chains were found to be more clonally expanded and to have lower generation probabilities than equally common non-associated chains. Strong co-occurrence of HLA alleles, especially DR and DQ, made assigning TCR associations to individual alleles difficult. Some IMGT-functional V segments, including TRBV6-2 and TRBV6-3, could not be told apart with the 87-base-pair reads, so those segments were excluded.

This sequence was found in a man aged 35 to 55 in good health and CMV-seropositive. The sample consisted of PBMCs. The rearranged segments are TRBV9 and TRBJ1-3; 7 central bases correspond to TRBD1. In nucleotides, the sequence is TGTGCCAGCAGCGTAGGCCCCAGGGGGATCATTGGAAACACCATATATTTT. Its protein is CASSVGPRGIIGNTIYF.